Included here is one T cell receptor (beta chain) sequence, with context. What it binds is not known. The entry originates in a study of cytomegalovirus exposure and HLA in healthy donors. Study-level results: The authors assumed roughly uniform sequencing depth across donors for presence/absence analyses. According to a later analysis, donors in an Asian-associated ancestry cluster reportedly had fewer N-insertions than the roughly 670-donor mean. Indistinguishability led to the exclusion of some V segments, TRBV6-2 and TRBV6-3 included. The study had only CMV serostatus as immune exposure information.

Vbeta (60) and Jbeta (13) primers were used in the PCR. Sequenced by immunoSEQ multiplex PCR; TCRdb stores in-frame clones only, minus some. The sample gives around 170,000 clones, more than 65% of which show up once; 3.8% is in the top ten. From germline, CDR1 is LNHDA and CDR2 SQIVND (reference sequence). Trimming pared 9 bases from V and 2 bases from J, leaving 11 bases between. The CDR3 length is 12 residues. The TCR originated in a man between 45 and 60 years old in good health and CMV-seronegative. The chain links TRBV19 to TRBJ2-7, with D tentatively TRBD1 (6 bases). Material for sequencing was PBMCs. CDR3 sequence: CASQGTTYEQYF. For the CDR3, the DNA is TGTGCCAGCCAGGGGACCACCTACGAGCAGTACTTC.